This section outlines one TCR beta chain sequence together with its context. As yet, its antigen is unknown. The sample comes from a study of shared clonotypes between healthy human individuals. The study's findings and limits: Lower generation probabilities were found for non-shared clonotypes than for those shared by all four donors. Estimated clonotype richness was generally higher in naive than memory subsets. Sorted-subset sequencing, rarefaction showed, was incomplete despite large depth.

Assay used: immunoSEQ multiplex PCR; TCRdb lists only in-frame clones, some missing. The sample has roughly 660,000 clones, roughly 91% seen once. The length of the CDR3 is 16 residues. Looked up from germline, CDR1 is MDHEN and CDR2 is SYDVKM. V was cut by 3 bases and J by 0 bases, with 9 bases left in between. Material for sequencing was memory CD8+ T cells from PBMCs. This sample's subset: CD45RO+ cells pooled with CCR7-negative TemRA cells. The clonotype originates from a man aged 18-30 years in good health. Some clones in this sample may be carry-over from other donors' samples. The rearrangement joins TRBV28 to TRBJ2-6; D is possibly TRBD2 (5 bases). The CDR3 sequence: CASSFLGGSGANVLTF. CDR3 nucleotide sequence: TGTGCCAGCAGTTTCCTCGGAGGCTCTGGGGCCAACGTCCTGACTTTC. Filled out from reference TRBV28 and TRBJ2-6, the complete variable domain reads DVKVTQSSRYLVKRTGEKVFLECVQDMDHENMFWYRQDPGLGLRLIYFSYDVKMKEKGDIPEGYSVSREKKERFSLILESASTNQTSMYLCASSFLGGSGANVLTFGAGSRLTVL.